The TCR beta chain described here comes from a study of radiation and T cells in renal cell carcinoma. Sample time point: blood 2 weeks post-SBRT. The sample's treatment: 15 Gy SBRT to primary tumor, nephrectomy 4 weeks later. Assay used: immunoSEQ multiplex PCR; TCRdb lists only in-frame clones, some missing. The repertoire has more than 65,000 clones, 80% to 90% of them found once; the top ten carry under 25%. There are 15 residues in the CDR3. V gave up 4 bases and J gave up 4 bases; unmatched junction bases: 3. Per the germline V gene, CDR1 is SGHTA and CDR2 is FQGNSA. A single count supports this clone.

The specimen was blood, collected from a patient whose treatment included radiotherapy and nephrectomy. The sequence derives from a woman aged 45-65 years with renal cell carcinoma. The chain recombines TRBV7-2 with TRBJ2-2; TRBD2 matches 10 bases. The CDR3 DNA follows: TGTGCCAGCAGCTCTCGACTAGCGGGCACCGGGGAGCTGTTTTTT. Its translation: CASSSRLAGTGELFF.